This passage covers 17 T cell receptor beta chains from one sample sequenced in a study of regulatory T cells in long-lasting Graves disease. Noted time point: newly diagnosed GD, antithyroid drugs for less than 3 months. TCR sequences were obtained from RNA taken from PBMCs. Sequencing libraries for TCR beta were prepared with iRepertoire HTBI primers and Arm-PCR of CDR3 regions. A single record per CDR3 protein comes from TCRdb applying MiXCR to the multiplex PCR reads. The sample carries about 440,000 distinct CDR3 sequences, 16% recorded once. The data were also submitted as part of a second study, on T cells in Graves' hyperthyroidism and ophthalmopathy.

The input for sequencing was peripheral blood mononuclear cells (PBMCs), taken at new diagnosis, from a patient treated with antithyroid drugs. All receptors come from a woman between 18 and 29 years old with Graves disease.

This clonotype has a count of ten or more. The chain's CDR3 is CSARDWARPWASGDNEQFF. The CDR3 bases are TGCAGTGCTAGAGATTGGGCAAGGCCGTGGGCTAGCGGGGACAATGAGCAGTTCTTC. The chain is built from TRBV20-1 and TRBJ2-1, with 9 positions matching TRBD2. The germline V gene encodes CDR1 DFQATT and CDR2 SNEGSKA (reference sequence). Losses at the gene ends were 0 bases for V and 5 bases for J; bases not matched to a gene: 17. CDR3 length: 19 amino acids.

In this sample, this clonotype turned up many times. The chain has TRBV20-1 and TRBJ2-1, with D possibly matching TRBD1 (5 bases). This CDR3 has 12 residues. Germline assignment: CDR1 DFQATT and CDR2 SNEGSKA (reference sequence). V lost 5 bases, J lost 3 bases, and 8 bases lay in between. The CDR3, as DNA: TGCAGTGCTTTAGGGGTCTACAATGAGCAGTTCTTC. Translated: CSALGVYNEQFF.

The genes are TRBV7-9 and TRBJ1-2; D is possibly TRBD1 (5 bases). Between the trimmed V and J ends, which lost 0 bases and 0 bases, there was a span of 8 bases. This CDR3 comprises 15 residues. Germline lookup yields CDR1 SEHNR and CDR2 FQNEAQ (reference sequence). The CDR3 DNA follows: TGTGCCAGCAGCTTAGCTATGGGGCCTAACTATGGCTACACCTTC. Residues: CASSLAMGPNYGYTF.

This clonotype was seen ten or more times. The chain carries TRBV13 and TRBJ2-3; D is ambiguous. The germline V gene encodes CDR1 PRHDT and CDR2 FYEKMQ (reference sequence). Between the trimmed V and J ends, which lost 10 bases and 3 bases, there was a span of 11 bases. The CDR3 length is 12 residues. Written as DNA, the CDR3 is TGTGCCAACCTGACAAGGACAGATACGCAGTATTTT. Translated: CANLTRTDTQYF.

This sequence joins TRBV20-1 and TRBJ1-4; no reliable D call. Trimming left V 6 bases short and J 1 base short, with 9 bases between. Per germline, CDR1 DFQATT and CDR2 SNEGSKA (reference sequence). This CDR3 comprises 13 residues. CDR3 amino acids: CSALGRTNEKLFF. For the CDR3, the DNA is TGCAGTGCCCTGGGGAGAACTAATGAAAAACTGTTTTTT.

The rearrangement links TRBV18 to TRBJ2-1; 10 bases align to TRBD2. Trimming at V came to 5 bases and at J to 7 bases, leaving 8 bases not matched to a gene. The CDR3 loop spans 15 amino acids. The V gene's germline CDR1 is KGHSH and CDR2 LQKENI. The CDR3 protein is CASSVLAGSLNEQFF. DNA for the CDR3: TGTGCCAGCTCAGTACTAGCGGGAAGTCTGAATGAGCAGTTCTTC.

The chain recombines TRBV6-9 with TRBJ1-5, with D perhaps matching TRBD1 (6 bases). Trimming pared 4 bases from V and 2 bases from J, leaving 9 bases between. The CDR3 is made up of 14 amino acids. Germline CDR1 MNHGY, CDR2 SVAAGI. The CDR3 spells CASSSQGGNQPQHF. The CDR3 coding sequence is TGTGCCAGCAGTTCACAGGGTGGCAATCAGCCCCAGCATTTT.

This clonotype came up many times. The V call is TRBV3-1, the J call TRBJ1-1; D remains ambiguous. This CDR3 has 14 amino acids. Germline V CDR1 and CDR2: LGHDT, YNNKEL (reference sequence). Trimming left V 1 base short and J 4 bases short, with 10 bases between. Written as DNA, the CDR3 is TGTGCCAGCAGCCAAGTAAGGACGAGCACTGAAGCTTTCTTT. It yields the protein CASSQVRTSTEAFF.

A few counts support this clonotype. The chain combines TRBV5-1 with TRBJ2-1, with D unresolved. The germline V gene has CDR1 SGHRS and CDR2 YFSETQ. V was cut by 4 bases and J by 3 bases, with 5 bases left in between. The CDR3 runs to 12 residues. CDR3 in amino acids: CASSGDYNEQFF. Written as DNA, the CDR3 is TGCGCCAGCAGCGGGGACTACAATGAGCAGTTCTTC.

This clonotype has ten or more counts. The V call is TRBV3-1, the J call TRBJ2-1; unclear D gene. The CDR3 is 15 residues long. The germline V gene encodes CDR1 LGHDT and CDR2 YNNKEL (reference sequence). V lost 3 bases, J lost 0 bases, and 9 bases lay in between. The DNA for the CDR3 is TGTGCCAGCAGCCAGGACCACACCTCCTACAATGAGCAGTTCTTC. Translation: CASSQDHTSYNEQFF.

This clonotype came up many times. The CDR3 region has the DNA TGCAGTGCACAGGGACAGAGCACAGATACGCAGTATTTT. It codes for CSAQGQSTDTQYF. V usage is TRBV20-1 and J usage is TRBJ2-3; 7 positions match TRBD1. Losses at the gene ends were 6 bases for V and 0 bases for J; bases not matched to a gene: 3. The germline CDR1 and CDR2 sequences are DFQATT and SNEGSKA (reference sequence). This CDR3 has 13 residues.

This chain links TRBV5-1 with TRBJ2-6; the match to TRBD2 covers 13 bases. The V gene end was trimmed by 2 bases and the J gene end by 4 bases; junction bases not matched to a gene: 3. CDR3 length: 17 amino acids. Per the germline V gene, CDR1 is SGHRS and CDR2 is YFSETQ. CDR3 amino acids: CASSFGLAGAGANVLTF. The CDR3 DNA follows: TGCGCCAGCAGCTTTGGACTAGCGGGAGCAGGGGCCAACGTCCTGACTTTC.

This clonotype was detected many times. This chain's CDR3 is CSAKEAFYYNEQFF. The CDR3, as DNA: TGCAGTGCTAAGGAGGCCTTTTACTACAATGAGCAGTTCTTC. The chain joins TRBV20-1 to TRBJ2-1; D may be TRBD2 (5 bases). V was clipped by 4 bases and J by 3 bases, with 13 bases between them. Germline CDR1 and CDR2: DFQATT and SNEGSKA (reference sequence). This CDR3 has 14 residues.

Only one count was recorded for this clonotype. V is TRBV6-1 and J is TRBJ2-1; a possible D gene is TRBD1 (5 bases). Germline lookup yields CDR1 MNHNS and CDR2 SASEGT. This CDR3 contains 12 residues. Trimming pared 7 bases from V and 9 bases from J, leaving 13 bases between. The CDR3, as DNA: TGTGCCAGCAACCCGCCTAGGGGTGAGCAGTTCTTC. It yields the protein CASNPPRGEQFF.

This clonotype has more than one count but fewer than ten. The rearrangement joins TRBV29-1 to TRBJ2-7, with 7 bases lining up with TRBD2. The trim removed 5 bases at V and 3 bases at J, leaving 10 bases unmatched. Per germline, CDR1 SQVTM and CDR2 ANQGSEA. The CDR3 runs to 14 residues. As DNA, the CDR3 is TGCAGCGTTTTTAACCTAGGGGAGGGCTACGAGCAGTACTTC. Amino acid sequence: CSVFNLGEGYEQYF.

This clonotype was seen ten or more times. The CDR3 sequence is CASSEHTGRTDTQYF. Here the CDR3 DNA reads TGTGCCAGCAGTGAACACACAGGACGCACAGATACGCAGTATTTT. The rearrangement joins TRBV6-1 to TRBJ2-3; possible D gene TRBD1, 5 bases. CDR1 and CDR2 (germline): MNHNS, SASEGT. V shed 2 bases and J shed 1 base, with 10 bases lying between them. The CDR3 sequence is 15 residues long.

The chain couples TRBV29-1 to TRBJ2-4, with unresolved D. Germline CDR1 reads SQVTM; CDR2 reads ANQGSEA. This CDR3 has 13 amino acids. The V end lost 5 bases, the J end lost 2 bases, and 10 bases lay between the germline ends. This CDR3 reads CSVRAIPKNIQYF. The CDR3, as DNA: TGCAGCGTTAGGGCTATACCCAAAAACATTCAGTACTTC.